This TCR beta chain appears in the sequencing data of a study of cytomegalovirus exposure and HLA in healthy donors. Study observations and caveats: Most of the CMV-associated TCR beta chains (in a later analysis) appeared to be HLA-restricted.

At sampling all donors were nominally healthy, likely with unrecorded immune exposures. With 60 Vbeta and 13 Jbeta primers, the PCR was carried out. Assay used: immunoSEQ multiplex PCR; TCRdb lists only in-frame clones, some missing. The sample carries 150,000 to 200,000 clones, 70% to 90% recorded once. On this clone: Antigen unknown.

This TCR was recovered from a girl aged 10 to 17 in good health and CMV-seropositive. The specimen was PBMCs.

The CDR3 region is CASSPTGDTEAFF. The CDR3 nucleotides are TGTGCCAGCAGCCCCACAGGGGACACTGAAGCTTTCTTT. The rearrangement links TRBV7-8 to TRBJ1-1; 7 positions agree with TRBD1. CDR3 length: 13 residues. Germline V gene lookup returns CDR1 SGHVS and CDR2 FQNEAQ. Trimming at V came to 5 bases and at J to 3 bases, leaving 3 bases not matched to a gene.